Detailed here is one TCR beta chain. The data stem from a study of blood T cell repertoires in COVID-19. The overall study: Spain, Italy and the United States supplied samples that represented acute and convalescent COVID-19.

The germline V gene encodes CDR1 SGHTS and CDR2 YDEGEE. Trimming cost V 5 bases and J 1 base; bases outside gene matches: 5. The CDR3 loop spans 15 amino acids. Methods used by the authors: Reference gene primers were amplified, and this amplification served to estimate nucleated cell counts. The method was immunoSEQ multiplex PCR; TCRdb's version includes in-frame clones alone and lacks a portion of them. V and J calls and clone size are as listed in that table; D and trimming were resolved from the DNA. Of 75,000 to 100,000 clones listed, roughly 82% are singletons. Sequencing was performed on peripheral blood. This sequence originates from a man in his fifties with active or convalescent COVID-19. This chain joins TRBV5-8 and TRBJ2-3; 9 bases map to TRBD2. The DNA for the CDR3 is TGTGCCAGCAGGAATAGCGGGGGCGGCACAGATACGCAGTATTTT. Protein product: CASRNSGGGTDTQYF. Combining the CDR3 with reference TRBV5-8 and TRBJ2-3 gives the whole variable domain EAGVTQSPTHLIKTRGQQATLRCSPISGHTSVYWYQQALGLGLQFLLWYDEGEERNRGNFPPRFSGRQFPNYSSELNVNALELEDSALYLCASRNSGGGTDTQYFGPGTRLTVL.